This is a list of T cell receptor beta chains from one sample in a study of cytomegalovirus exposure and HLA in healthy donors. Method: immunoSEQ multiplex PCR; TCRdb's copy keeps in-frame clones and lacks some. The sample totals some 150,000 clones. Sequenced sample: PBMCs. All receptors derive from a middle-aged man in good health and CMV-seronegative. CDR3s include the opening cysteine and the closing phenylalanine or tryptophan. A D gene is named only where the DNA matches it firmly. Where a row states a size, it is once, few, many or the class of an expanded clone; other rows omit it.

CDR3 DNA	CDR3 protein	D gene	V gene	J gene	clone size
TGTGCCAGCAGCGTAGACGCTAGCTCCTACAATGAGCAGTTCTTC	CASSVDASSYNEQFF	-	TRBV9	TRBJ2-1	-
TGCGCCAGCAGCCAAGATTTCGGACAGGGGCTTAATTCACCCCTCCACTTT	CASSQDFGQGLNSPLHF	TRBD1	TRBV4-1	TRBJ1-6	-
TGTGCCAGTAGTCCGAAAGGAGGACTAGGAGGTTACGATACGCAGTATTTT	CASSPKGGLGGYDTQYF	TRBD2	TRBV19	TRBJ2-3	-
TGTGCCAGCAGCTTCCCTAATCAGCCCCAGCATTTT	CASSFPNQPQHF	-	TRBV7-2	TRBJ1-5	-
TGTGCCAGCAGCCCCGGGGGAACTAATGAAAAACTGTTTTTT	CASSPGGTNEKLFF	-	TRBV7-2	TRBJ1-4	-
TGTGCCAGCAGCCCGAACCAGGGGGAAGCTTTCTTT	CASSPNQGEAFF	-	TRBV9	TRBJ1-1	-
TGTGCCAGCAGTTTGGACAGGGCGATCTCTGGAAACACCATATATTTT	CASSLDRAISGNTIYF	TRBD1	TRBV6-6	TRBJ1-3	-
TGTGCCAGCAGCCCACGGTCGAACACTGAAGCTTTCTTT	CASSPRSNTEAFF	-	TRBV11-3	TRBJ1-1	-
TGTGCCAGCTCACCATCAGTAATTTACAATGAGCAGTTCTTC	CASSPSVIYNEQFF	-	TRBV18	TRBJ2-1	-
TGTGCCAGCAGTAGGGGACAGCTCTCTGGAAACACCATATATTTT	CASSRGQLSGNTIYF	TRBD1	TRBV6-5	TRBJ1-3	-
TGTGCCAGCAGTTCCAGGACTAGCGGGAGTTCCACAGATACGCAGTATTTT	CASSSRTSGSSTDTQYF	TRBD2	TRBV27	TRBJ2-3	-
TGTGCCAGCAGCGCACCGGAGGCTGGGGACACTGAAGCTTTCTTT	CASSAPEAGDTEAFF	-	TRBV5-6	TRBJ1-1	-
TGTGCCAGCAGCCAAGATGAGGCAGGGGAAGGGTTAAGGTATGGCTACACCTTC	CASSQDEAGEGLRYGYTF	-	TRBV4-2	TRBJ1-2	-
TGTGCCAGCAGTTACCCCGGACAGGGAAATCAGCCCCAGCATTTT	CASSYPGQGNQPQHF	TRBD1	TRBV6-6	TRBJ1-5	-
TGCGCCAGCAGCTTTAGCGGGGGTGCAGATACGCAGTATTTT	CASSFSGGADTQYF	TRBD2	TRBV5-1	TRBJ2-3	-
TGTGCCAGCAGCTTAGCAATTTCTCCGAGCTCCTACGAGCAGTACTTC	CASSLAISPSSYEQYF	-	TRBV7-2	TRBJ2-7	-
TGTGCCAGCAGCAAAGCTGGGCATTCCTACGAGCAGTACTTC	CASSKAGHSYEQYF	-	TRBV21-1	TRBJ2-7	-
TGTGCCAGCAGTGAGGGACTAGGGACCGGGGAGCTGTTTTTT	CASSEGLGTGELFF	TRBD2	TRBV6-1	TRBJ2-2	medium-sized
TGTGCCAGCAGTTACTCGTCGGGGGGGCGCGATGAGCAGTTCTTC	CASSYSSGGRDEQFF	TRBD2	TRBV6-5	TRBJ2-1	-
TGTGCCAGCAGCCCCCGACTGTCCGGGGAGCTGTTTTTT	CASSPRLSGELFF	-	TRBV7-6	TRBJ2-2	-
TGTGCCAGCAGTAGGTGGGGGGGTTACAATGAGCAGTTCTTC	CASSRWGGYNEQFF	TRBD2	TRBV9	TRBJ2-1	-
TGTGCCAGCCGACAGGCGCTTTCCTACGAGCAGTACTTC	CASRQALSYEQYF	-	TRBV14	TRBJ2-7	-
TGTGCCAGCAGCCAAGGGACTAGCGGGGGGGTTTACGAGCAGTACTTC	CASSQGTSGGVYEQYF	TRBD2	TRBV4-2	TRBJ2-7	-
TGTGCCAGCAGCTTTAGCGGGGGTGAGCAGTTCTTC	CASSFSGGEQFF	TRBD2	TRBV5-4	TRBJ2-1	-
TGTGCCAGCAGCATAGCGGGGGGCTCCCCAGATACGCAGTATTTT	CASSIAGGSPDTQYF	TRBD2	TRBV7-3	TRBJ2-3	-
TGCGCCAGCAGCTCGACAGGGGGCTTTGGCTACACCTTC	CASSSTGGFGYTF	TRBD1	TRBV5-1	TRBJ1-2	-
TGTGCCAGCAGTAACCGGGAGCAATGGGTAGGCGAGCAGTACTTC	CASSNREQWVGEQYF	-	TRBV28	TRBJ2-7	-
TGTGCCAGTTATAAATTGGGAGATCGGACAGAAGGCTACACCTTC	CASYKLGDRTEGYTF	-	TRBV6-1	TRBJ1-2	-
TGTGCCAGTAGTATAAGAGGACAGGGGAATGAAAAACTGTTTTTT	CASSIRGQGNEKLFF	TRBD1	TRBV19	TRBJ1-4	-
TGCGCCAGCAGCCGGGCCCAAGAGACCCAGTACTTC	CASSRAQETQYF	-	TRBV4-1	TRBJ2-5	-
TGTGCCAGTAACATTCAGGGGCTGAGCTATGGCTACACCTTC	CASNIQGLSYGYTF	-	TRBV19	TRBJ1-2	-
TGTGCCAGCAGCTTAGCGCCGCAGCGGGGGGGCGTAGATACGCAGTATTTT	CASSLAPQRGGVDTQYF	TRBD2	TRBV7-6	TRBJ2-3	-
TGCGCCAGCAGCCCCTCAGGACAGGGCATGAACACTGAAGCTTTCTTT	CASSPSGQGMNTEAFF	TRBD1	TRBV4-3	TRBJ1-1	-
TGTGCCAGCAGCTTTACACGGACAGTGGGGTTGGGTGGCTACACCTTC	CASSFTRTVGLGGYTF	-	TRBV5-4	TRBJ1-2	-
TGTGCCAGCAGCTTACTAGCGGGGGGGCCAGATACGCAGTATTTT	CASSLLAGGPDTQYF	TRBD2	TRBV7-2	TRBJ2-3	-
TGTGCCAGCAGGACGGACGGGACTCGCCAAGAGACCCAGTACTTC	CASRTDGTRQETQYF	-	TRBV5-4	TRBJ2-5	-
TGCGCCAGCAGCTCCTCAGCGGGATTCTACGAGCAGTACTTC	CASSSSAGFYEQYF	TRBD2	TRBV5-1	TRBJ2-7	-
TGTGCCAGCAGCGTCAGGGGCTCAGGAGAGCAGTACTTC	CASSVRGSGEQYF	-	TRBV7-2	TRBJ2-7	-
TGCAGCGTTGAAGATGGGAGTCGTGACGGGGAGCTGTTTTTT	CSVEDGSRDGELFF	-	TRBV29-1	TRBJ2-2	-
TGTGCCAGCAGCTTAGGGGGAGTAGTTGGCTACGAGCAGTACTTC	CASSLGGVVGYEQYF	-	TRBV7-8	TRBJ2-7	-
TGTGCCAGCAGCCCCTCCGGGACAGTCCAAGAGACCCAGTACTTC	CASSPSGTVQETQYF	TRBD1	TRBV5-4	TRBJ2-5	-
TGTGCCAGTAGTAAACAGGGGGCAATGGGGACTGAAGCTTTCTTT	CASSKQGAMGTEAFF	TRBD1	TRBV19	TRBJ1-1	-
TGTGCCAGCAGTTGGGGACAGGGGGCAGTCTACACCTTC	CASSWGQGAVYTF	TRBD1	TRBV6-5	TRBJ1-2	-
TGTGCCAGCATTTCCGGGACAGTAACCTACGAGCAGTACTTC	CASISGTVTYEQYF	TRBD1	TRBV6-1	TRBJ2-7	-
TGTGCCAGCAGCCTCCGGGGGGGGAATTCACCCCTCCACTTT	CASSLRGGNSPLHF	-	TRBV5-6	TRBJ1-6	-
TGTGCCAGCAGCCAGACTGGGGCCAACGTCCTGACTTTC	CASSQTGANVLTF	-	TRBV7-2	TRBJ2-6	-
TGTGTCAGCAGTGATAACAGGAATCAGCCCCAGCATTTT	CVSSDNRNQPQHF	-	TRBV2	TRBJ1-5	-
TGTGCCAGCAGACTACCAGGGGCCGGCTATGGCTACACCTTC	CASRLPGAGYGYTF	-	TRBV6-5	TRBJ1-2	-
TGTGCCAGCAGGCCGGGACTAGCATACAATGAGCAGTTCTTC	CASRPGLAYNEQFF	TRBD2	TRBV6-1	TRBJ2-1	-
TGTGCCAGTAGTATTCTCTCAACAACGGGGGGGCCTTCCACTGAGCAGTTCTTC	CASSILSTTGGPSTEQFF	TRBD2	TRBV19	TRBJ2-1	-
TGCGCCAGTAGGTTCCTAGCGGAGTACAATGAGCAGTTCTTC	CASRFLAEYNEQFF	TRBD2	TRBV5-1	TRBJ2-1	-
TGCGCCAGCAGCCAAGATTCGGGGACTAGGACTAATGAGCAGTTCTTC	CASSQDSGTRTNEQFF	TRBD2	TRBV4-1	TRBJ2-1	-